This is a list of T cell receptor beta chains from one sample in a study of blood T cell repertoires in COVID-19. Using immunoSEQ multiplex PCR, the repertoire was profiled, and TCRdb retains in-frame clones only, with some absent. The sample yields 200,000 to 250,000 clones, 70% to 90% seen once. The sequencing input was peripheral blood. The receptors originated from a woman between 35 and 50 years old with acute or convalescent COVID-19. Each CDR3 is given with its conserved first and last residue. D genes are given only for firm matches. The size entry is marked missing in some rows and otherwise reads once, few, many or a size class.

clone size: once; D gene: TRBD1; V gene: TRBV6-5; J gene: TRBJ1-3; CDR3 DNA: TGTGCCACCACGGTGACAGGGGAGTCTGGAAACACCATATATTTT; CDR3 protein: CATTVTGESGNTIYF
clone size: .; D gene: TRBD2; V gene: TRBV9; J gene: TRBJ2-3; CDR3 DNA: TGTGCCAGCAGCGCTCAGACTAGCATAGATACGCAGTATTTT; CDR3 protein: CASSAQTSIDTQYF
clone size: .; D gene: TRBD2; V gene: TRBV2; J gene: TRBJ2-1; CDR3 DNA: TGTGCCAGCAGTGATGGTAGCGGGAGATACAATGAGCAGTTCTTC; CDR3 protein: CASSDGSGRYNEQFF
clone size: .; D gene: TRBD1; V gene: TRBV2; J gene: TRBJ2-1; CDR3 DNA: TGTGCCAGCAGTGGGGACAGGGGGATAAGGGGAATCTCCTACAATGAGCAGTTCTTC; CDR3 protein: CASSGDRGIRGISYNEQFF
clone size: .; D gene: TRBD1; V gene: TRBV6-5; J gene: TRBJ1-2; CDR3 DNA: TGTGCCAGCACCCGACAGGGGAACTATGGCTACACCTTC; CDR3 protein: CASTRQGNYGYTF
clone size: .; D gene: .; V gene: TRBV5-4; J gene: TRBJ1-6; CDR3 DNA: TGTGCCAGCAGCTTGGATGGGCCCCCTGATTCACCCCTCCACTTT; CDR3 protein: CASSLDGPPDSPLHF
clone size: .; D gene: TRBD1; V gene: TRBV2; J gene: TRBJ2-6; CDR3 DNA: TGTGCCAGCTCCTATCGGCTCGGACAGGGGGTTACCTCTGGGGCCAACGTCCTGACTTTC; CDR3 protein: CASSYRLGQGVTSGANVLTF
clone size: .; D gene: TRBD2; V gene: TRBV19; J gene: TRBJ2-1; CDR3 DNA: TGTGCCAGTAGGCGGACGGGGGGGAGCTCCTACAATGAGCAGTTCTTC; CDR3 protein: CASRRTGGSSYNEQFF
clone size: .; D gene: .; V gene: TRBV10-2; J gene: TRBJ1-2; CDR3 DNA: TGCGCCAGCAGTGAGTCCTCGGGCAGGGCTCACTATGGCTACACCTTC; CDR3 protein: CASSESSGRAHYGYTF
clone size: .; D gene: TRBD1; V gene: TRBV7-8; J gene: TRBJ1-1; CDR3 DNA: TGTGCCAGCAGCCCCAGGACAGGGGACACTGAAGCTTTCTTT; CDR3 protein: CASSPRTGDTEAFF
clone size: .; D gene: .; V gene: TRBV2; J gene: TRBJ1-2; CDR3 DNA: TGTGCCAACTCCGGCACAGGGACCTATGGCTACACCTTC; CDR3 protein: CANSGTGTYGYTF
clone size: .; D gene: .; V gene: TRBV5-1; J gene: TRBJ2-5; CDR3 DNA: TGCGCCAGCAGCTTGGACCTAAAAGAGACCCAGTACTTC; CDR3 protein: CASSLDLKETQYF
clone size: .; D gene: TRBD1; V gene: TRBV28; J gene: TRBJ2-3; CDR3 DNA: TGTGCCAGCAGCCCAGGGGGCGAGGGCACAGATACGCAGTATTTT; CDR3 protein: CASSPGGEGTDTQYF
clone size: .; D gene: .; V gene: TRBV6-5; J gene: TRBJ2-2; CDR3 DNA: TGTGCCAGCAGAGGGACTGGGATCGGGGAGCTGTTTTTT; CDR3 protein: CASRGTGIGELFF
clone size: .; D gene: .; V gene: TRBV30; J gene: TRBJ1-1; CDR3 DNA: TGTGCCTGGAGTGTACGGGAGAACACTGAAGCTTTCTTT; CDR3 protein: CAWSVRENTEAFF
clone size: .; D gene: TRBD1; V gene: TRBV19; J gene: TRBJ2-2; CDR3 DNA: TGTGCCAGTATTTGGGAGGACAGGGAGCACACCGGGGAGCTGTTTTTT; CDR3 protein: CASIWEDREHTGELFF
clone size: .; D gene: TRBD1; V gene: TRBV9; J gene: TRBJ1-2; CDR3 DNA: TGTGCCAGCAGCGAGGGACAGGCGTATGGCTACACCTTC; CDR3 protein: CASSEGQAYGYTF
clone size: .; D gene: .; V gene: TRBV27; J gene: TRBJ1-6; CDR3 DNA: TGTGCCAGCAGACTAGGACGCTCCTATAATTCACCCCTCCACTTT; CDR3 protein: CASRLGRSYNSPLHF
clone size: .; D gene: TRBD1; V gene: TRBV28; J gene: TRBJ1-2; CDR3 DNA: TGTGCCAGCACGGACAGGCCTAACTATGGCTACACCTTC; CDR3 protein: CASTDRPNYGYTF
clone size: .; D gene: TRBD1; V gene: TRBV5-1; J gene: TRBJ1-1; CDR3 DNA: TGCGCCAGCAGACTAAAAACATCCCGGGACAGGGGGAACACTGAAGCTTTCTTT; CDR3 protein: CASRLKTSRDRGNTEAFF
clone size: .; D gene: .; V gene: TRBV15; J gene: TRBJ2-1; CDR3 DNA: TGTGCCACCAGCAGAGTGCGGATTAGCGGAAGCTCCTACAATGAGCAGTTCTTC; CDR3 protein: CATSRVRISGSSYNEQFF
clone size: .; D gene: .; V gene: TRBV6-4; J gene: TRBJ2-5; CDR3 DNA: TGTGCCAGCAGTGCGAGGACAGTTAAAGAGACCCAGTACTTC; CDR3 protein: CASSARTVKETQYF
clone size: once; D gene: .; V gene: TRBV6-5; J gene: TRBJ1-2; CDR3 DNA: TGTGCCAGTTCTAGACAGCTTTATGGCTACACCTTC; CDR3 protein: CASSRQLYGYTF
clone size: .; D gene: .; V gene: TRBV14; J gene: TRBJ2-4; CDR3 DNA: TGTGCCAGCAGCCAACCAGGGTGGGACATTCAGTACTTC; CDR3 protein: CASSQPGWDIQYF
clone size: .; D gene: TRBD1; V gene: TRBV6-6; J gene: TRBJ1-1; CDR3 DNA: TGTGCCAGCAGTTCGGACAGGGGGAACACTGAAGCTTTCTTT; CDR3 protein: CASSSDRGNTEAFF
clone size: .; D gene: TRBD2; V gene: TRBV5-1; J gene: TRBJ2-1; CDR3 DNA: TGCGCCAGCTTGGCTAGCGGGGGCGGAGAATACAATGAGCAGTTCTTC; CDR3 protein: CASLASGGGEYNEQFF
clone size: few; D gene: TRBD2; V gene: TRBV5-3; J gene: TRBJ2-3; CDR3 DNA: TGTGCCAGAAGCTTGAAGCTGCGGGGGACCACAGATACGCAGTATTTT; CDR3 protein: CARSLKLRGTTDTQYF
clone size: .; D gene: .; V gene: TRBV7-9; J gene: TRBJ2-5; CDR3 DNA: TGTGCCAGCAGCTTTATAAAGCAGGGGGAGACCCAGTACTTC; CDR3 protein: CASSFIKQGETQYF
clone size: .; D gene: .; V gene: TRBV29-1; J gene: TRBJ1-2; CDR3 DNA: TGCAGCGTTGAAGGCTATAACAGGAACTATGGCTACACCTTC; CDR3 protein: CSVEGYNRNYGYTF
clone size: .; D gene: TRBD1; V gene: TRBV30; J gene: TRBJ1-2; CDR3 DNA: TGTGCCTGGCGACTCGGGACAGGGGGCTATTGGGATGGCTACACCTTC; CDR3 protein: CAWRLGTGGYWDGYTF
clone size: .; D gene: .; V gene: TRBV7-3; J gene: TRBJ2-6; CDR3 DNA: TGTGCCAGCAGCTCCTACAGCTCTGGGGCCAACGTCCTGACTTTC; CDR3 protein: CASSSYSSGANVLTF
clone size: few; D gene: .; V gene: TRBV7-2; J gene: TRBJ1-5; CDR3 DNA: TGTGCCAGCAGCTTAGGGACAAATCTTAATCAGCCCCAGCATTTT; CDR3 protein: CASSLGTNLNQPQHF
clone size: .; D gene: .; V gene: TRBV23-1; J gene: TRBJ1-5; CDR3 DNA: TGCGCCAGCAGTCAATCTGTGCAGAAGCCCCAGCATTTT; CDR3 protein: CASSQSVQKPQHF
clone size: .; D gene: TRBD1; V gene: TRBV5-1; J gene: TRBJ1-2; CDR3 DNA: TGCGCCAGCAGGACCCTTGGACAGGGGGCAGATGGCTACACCTTC; CDR3 protein: CASRTLGQGADGYTF
clone size: .; D gene: .; V gene: TRBV19; J gene: TRBJ1-2; CDR3 DNA: TGTGCCAGTAGTATACGGGCGGGAGGCTACACCTTC; CDR3 protein: CASSIRAGGYTF
clone size: once; D gene: .; V gene: TRBV9; J gene: TRBJ2-6; CDR3 DNA: TGTGCCAGCAGTGGAGGTGGGGCCAACGTCCTGACTTTC; CDR3 protein: CASSGGGANVLTF